This record covers a single TCR beta chain. The antigen is not known. This sample stems from a study of T cell responses to AZD1222 COVID-19 vaccine. Findings and caveats of the study: Baseline testing showed seropositivity in only a handful of AZD1222 recipients. It was only after the peak T cell response that any repertoires were sampled. Dominant CD4 TCR responses targeted spike regions 160-218 and 743-854. Mostly white British, mostly female donors; authors suggested clonal diversity may be underestimated.

The repertoire was sequenced with immunoSEQ multiplex PCR; TCRdb's copy has only in-frame clones and lacks some. Of about 84,000 clones in the sample, approximately 90% were seen once. The sequences come from peripheral blood, collected on day 0 of AZD1222 vaccination. The sequence derives from an adult in good health.

Here the CDR3 DNA reads TGTGCCAGCACCTCCCGAAGGGGTACTGATTCACCCCTCCACTTT. This sequence encodes CASTSRRGTDSPLHF. The rearrangement links TRBV6-5 to TRBJ1-6; tentative D call: TRBD1 (5 bases). This CDR3 region has 15 residues. CDR1 is MNHEY, CDR2 SVGAGI, per germline. V lost 7 bases to trimming and J lost 8 bases, with 18 bases between them.